These 32 T cell receptor beta chains were all obtained from the same sample, sequenced in a study of beta chain features in type 1 diabetes. Every bit of the isolated RNA underwent reverse transcription, so sequencing read expressed TCRB transcripts. TCRdb's copy holds only in-frame clones and misses some; the assay was immunoSEQ multiplex PCR. The data show 350,000 to 450,000 clones, roughly 16% seen once. Sequencing used naive CD4+ T cells from blood. The receptors were sampled from a woman aged 18-29 years in good health.

This clone was recorded a few times. The rearrangement joins TRBV27 to TRBJ1-2; D is perhaps TRBD1 (5 bases). The germline CDR1 and CDR2 sequences are MNHEY and SMNVEV (reference sequence). The CDR3 is made up of 11 amino acids. V lost 5 bases and J 7 bases, leaving 8 bases between the germline ends. The CDR3 sequence is CASSQGVGYTF. CDR3 in DNA: TGTGCCAGCAGTCAGGGTGTTGGCTACACCTTC.

This clone was counted a few times. The chain is built from TRBV29-1 and TRBJ2-3; 8 bases are a match to TRBD2. The CDR3 has 15 amino acids. V shed 6 bases, J shed 0 bases, and the junction held 8 bases outside the gene matches. CDR1 and CDR2 (germline): SQVTM, ANQGSEA. CDR3 nucleotide sequence: TGCAGCGTGGGAAGACTAGCGTCGAGCACAGATACGCAGTATTTT. It yields the protein CSVGRLASSTDTQYF.

This clone has only a few counts. This rearrangement joins TRBV7-2 to TRBJ1-5; 7 bases line up with TRBD1. CDR1 is SGHTA and CDR2 is FQGNSA in the germline V gene. The CDR3 contains 16 residues. V shed 2 bases and J 1 base; nucleotides not matched to a gene: 5. CDR3 coding DNA: TGTGCCAGCAGCTTAAATCAGGGGGGAAGCAATCAGCCCCAGCATTTT. Translating gives CASSLNQGGSNQPQHF.

The chain couples TRBV30 to TRBJ2-1; D may be TRBD2 (5 bases). V lost 0 bases to trimming and J lost 9 bases, with 9 bases between them. This CDR3 contains 12 residues. The germline V gene has CDR1 GTSNPN and CDR2 SVGIG (reference sequence). The DNA of the CDR3 is TGTGCCTGGAGTGTAACTAGAACTGAGCAGTTCTTC. Residues: CAWSVTRTEQFF.

This clone was seen a few times. V usage is TRBV19 and J usage is TRBJ2-7; D not certain. The germline gives CDR1 LNHDA, CDR2 SQIVND (reference sequence). The CDR3 is made up of 15 amino acids. The ends were cut back, 0 bases at V and 0 bases at J, with 9 bases in the middle. CDR3 sequence: CASSIDRPVSYEQYF. CDR3 DNA: TGTGCCAGTAGTATAGACAGGCCGGTCTCCTACGAGCAGTACTTC.

For the CDR3, the DNA is TGTGCCAGCAGCGACAATCTTAACCTCGGGACTAGCGGGTCCTACGAGCAGTACTTC. Protein: CASSDNLNLGTSGSYEQYF. The chain employs TRBV9 and TRBJ2-7, with 12 bases identical to TRBD2. J gave up 1 base and V 3 bases, and 14 bases lay outside the gene matches. CDR1 and CDR2 (germline): SGDLS, YYNGEE. This CDR3 has 19 residues. The whole variable domain, remainder taken from reference TRBV9 and TRBJ2-7, is DSGVTQTPKHLITATGQRVTLRCSPRSGDLSVYWYQQSLDQGLQFLIQYYNGEERAKGNILERFSAQQFPDLHSELNLSSLELGDSALYFCASSDNLNLGTSGSYEQYFGPGTRLTVT.

The rearrangement joins TRBV7-8 to TRBJ2-7, with 12 bases identical to TRBD2. The CDR3 runs 17 residues. Germline V CDR1 and CDR2: SGHVS, FQNEAQ. After removal of 5 bases from V and 0 bases from J, the junction contained 8 bases not matched to a gene. DNA of the CDR3: TGTGCCAGCAGCCCACGGACTAGCGGGGTTAGCTCCTACGAGCAGTACTTC. It is translated as CASSPRTSGVSSYEQYF.

The chain employs TRBV28 and TRBJ2-1; a possible D gene is TRBD1 (6 bases). The germline gives CDR1 MDHEN, CDR2 SYDVKM. V lost 6 bases and J 6 bases, leaving 21 bases between the germline ends. CDR3 length equals 16 residues. CDR3 loop: CASSQGHLRSANEQFF. The CDR3 DNA is TGTGCCAGCAGCCAGGGACACCTCCGAAGCGCCAATGAGCAGTTCTTC. Full variable domain (rest looked up from reference TRBV28 and TRBJ2-1): DVKVTQSSRYLVKRTGEKVFLECVQDMDHENMFWYRQDPGLGLRLIYFSYDVKMKEKGDIPEGYSVSREKKERFSLILESASTNQTSMYLCASSQGHLRSANEQFFGPGTRLTVL.

J is TRBJ2-5 and V is TRBV7-6, with 7 positions matching TRBD2. CDR1 SGHVS and CDR2 FNYEAQ come from the germline V gene. The CDR3 is 13 amino acids. The V gene end was trimmed by 1 base and the J gene end by 5 bases; junction bases not matched to a gene: 1. The chain's CDR3 is CASSLGGGETQYF. The DNA for the CDR3 is TGTGCCAGCAGCTTAGGGGGGGGTGAGACCCAGTACTTC.

V and J are TRBV6-1 and TRBJ2-7; D ambiguous. CDR1 MNHNS and CDR2 SASEGT come from the germline V gene. Trimming removed 4 bases at V and 7 bases at J, with 17 bases between. This CDR3 contains 14 residues. CDR3 loop: CASSVDRGVGEQYF. The CDR3 DNA is TGTGCCAGCAGTGTAGACCGAGGAGTCGGTGAGCAGTACTTC.

This clone was seen a handful of times. The chain uses TRBV7-2 and TRBJ2-7; 11 nucleotides align to TRBD1. Germline CDR1 SGHTA, CDR2 FQGNSA. Trimming at V came to 5 bases and at J to 4 bases, leaving 4 bases not matched to a gene. There are 14 residues in the CDR3. CDR3 sequence: CASSQGQGDYEQYF. The CDR3 DNA reads as TGTGCCAGCAGCCAGGGACAGGGGGATTACGAGCAGTACTTC.

This clone has only a few counts. V is TRBV28 and J is TRBJ2-5, with 8 bases identical to TRBD1. CDR3 length: 15 residues. Per germline, CDR1 MDHEN and CDR2 SYDVKM. With 5 bases clipped from V and 5 bases from J, the junction kept 10 bases outside the gene matches. The CDR3 nucleotides are TGTGCCAGCAGTATCCTGGACAGGGATCGGGAGACCCAGTACTTC. As protein: CASSILDRDRETQYF.

J is TRBJ2-1 and V is TRBV7-2; 14 positions match TRBD2. With 5 bases clipped from V and 9 bases from J, the junction kept 6 bases outside the gene matches. The germline CDR1 and CDR2 sequences are SGHTA and FQGNSA. CDR3 length: 15 residues. The CDR3 DNA reads as TGTGCCAGCAGCGTACCGGGACTAGCGGGAGCTGAGCAGTTCTTC. It is translated as CASSVPGLAGAEQFF.

The chain combines TRBV6-5 with TRBJ1-1; D may be TRBD1 (5 bases). V shed 6 bases and J shed 5 bases, with 13 bases lying between them. The CDR3 length is 13 residues. The germline gives CDR1 MNHEY, CDR2 SVGAGI. CDR3 sequence reads: CASRPRVVTEAFF. Written as DNA, the CDR3 is TGTGCCAGCAGACCCAGGGTGGTGACTGAAGCTTTCTTT.

The rearrangement joins TRBV28 to TRBJ1-5; D ambiguous. The CDR3 covers 12 residues. Germline loops: CDR1 MDHEN, CDR2 SYDVKM. The V end was cut by 3 bases, the J end by 10 bases, with 10 bases between. Here the CDR3 reads CASSFGVQPQHF. CDR3 bases: TGTGCCAGCAGTTTTGGAGTTCAACCCCAGCATTTT.

The chain links TRBV6-1 to TRBJ1-5; D unclear. CDR1 is MNHNS and CDR2 is SASEGT in the germline V gene. The CDR3 is 13 residues long. V lost 3 bases and J 10 bases, leaving 13 bases between the germline ends. The CDR3 here is CASSEEVSRPQHF. The CDR3 DNA follows: TGTGCCAGCAGTGAGGAGGTGTCAAGACCCCAGCATTTT.

V usage is TRBV18 and J usage is TRBJ2-1, with 7 bases lining up with TRBD2. The ends lost 6 bases at V and 8 bases at J; junction bases unmatched: 4. The CDR3 extends over 12 amino acids. CDR1 and CDR2 (germline): KGHSH, LQKENI. This CDR3 reads CASSLAGDEQFF. The CDR3 DNA follows: TGTGCCAGCTCCCTCGCGGGGGATGAGCAGTTCTTC.

The sample holds a few counts of this clone. V and J are TRBV5-4 and TRBJ1-1; weak D call: TRBD1 (5 bases). The CDR3 totals 16 residues. The germline V gene has CDR1 SGHNT and CDR2 YYREEE (reference sequence). The germline V and J ends were trimmed by 4 bases and 1 base, with 17 bases remaining between them. The DNA for the CDR3 is TGTGCCAGCAGCACCACAGTGCGTGGGGCGAACACTGAAGCTTTCTTT. Protein sequence: CASSTTVRGANTEAFF.

This clone was detected only a few times. This chain uses TRBV6-5 with TRBJ2-5; TRBD1 matches at 7 bases. Germline CDR1 and CDR2: MNHEY and SVGAGI. The CDR3 is made up of 14 amino acids. The junction had 6 bases not matched to a gene; V was cut back by 6 bases and J by 2 bases. CDR3 in DNA: TGTGCCAGCAGACAGGGGCGGACGCAAGAGACCCAGTACTTC. It specifies CASRQGRTQETQYF.

The rearrangement links TRBV5-1 to TRBJ2-1; 7 nucleotides align to TRBD2. CDR3 size: 14 residues. The V gene's germline CDR1 is SGHRS and CDR2 YFSETQ. Trimming at V came to 4 bases and at J to 6 bases, leaving 7 bases not matched to a gene. The CDR3 bases are TGCGCCAGCAGCCCGATGACTAGCTCCAATGAGCAGTTCTTC. It is translated as CASSPMTSSNEQFF. The full variable domain, rest sourced from reference TRBV5-1 and TRBJ2-1, is KAGVTQTPRYLIKTRGQQVTLSCSPISGHRSVSWYQQTPGQGLQFLFEYFSETQRNKGNFPGRFSGRQFSNSRSEMNVSTLELGDSALYLCASSPMTSSNEQFFGPGTRLTVL.

This clone turned up a few times. The chain recombines TRBV9 with TRBJ2-6, with 9 nucleotides matching TRBD1. V trimming: 3 bases; J trimming: 2 bases; junction bases outside the gene matches: 9. The CDR3 covers 18 residues. The V gene's germline CDR1 is SGDLS and CDR2 YYNGEE. This CDR3 is CASSAPGTGRTGANVLTF. The CDR3 bases are TGTGCCAGCAGCGCCCCCGGGACAGGGCGGACTGGGGCCAACGTCCTGACTTTC.

For the CDR3, the DNA is TGTGCCAGCAGCCCAAGACGGGACTCCTACGAGCAGTACTTC. It specifies CASSPRRDSYEQYF. The gene calls are TRBV14 and TRBJ2-7, with D maybe TRBD2 (5 bases). The CDR3 totals 14 residues. CDR1 SGHDN and CDR2 FVKESK come from the germline V gene. The V and J ends lost 4 bases and 0 bases respectively, with 10 bases between them. The entire variable domain, with the rest obtained from reference TRBV14 and TRBJ2-7, is as follows: EAGVTQFPSHSVIEKGQTVTLRCDPISGHDNLYWYRRVMGKEIKFLLHFVKESKQDESGMPNNRFLAERTGGTYSTLKVQPAELEDSGVYFCASSPRRDSYEQYFGPGTRLTVT.

This clone has a single count. The chain couples TRBV5-1 to TRBJ1-2; D might be TRBD1 (5 bases). Per the germline V gene, CDR1 is SGHRS and CDR2 is YFSETQ. V shed 0 bases and J shed 0 bases, with 6 bases lying between them. The CDR3 is made up of 14 amino acids. CDR3 sequence reads: CASSLGGTNYGYTF. The DNA of the CDR3 is TGCGCCAGCAGCTTGGGGGGCACTAACTATGGCTACACCTTC.

The chain uses TRBV30 and TRBJ1-5, with D uncertain. This CDR3 is built from 13 residues. Trimming removed 5 bases from V and 2 bases from J, with 10 bases in between. Germline CDR1 GTSNPN, CDR2 SVGIG (reference sequence). The CDR3 is CAWAKSGNQPQHF. The CDR3 nucleotides are TGTGCCTGGGCCAAGAGCGGCAATCAGCCCCAGCATTTT.

V usage is TRBV30 and J usage is TRBJ2-4; D uncertain. V was trimmed by 5 bases and J by 6 bases, leaving 11 bases between them. From germline, CDR1 is GTSNPN and CDR2 SVGIG (reference sequence). The CDR3 loop spans 12 amino acids. The CDR3 bases are TGTGCCTGGGCGTACCCGGGAAACATTCAGTACTTC. As protein: CAWAYPGNIQYF.

The chain uses TRBV29-1 and TRBJ2-5, with TRBD2 matching over 10 bases. Germline V gene data show CDR1 as SQVTM and CDR2 as ANQGSEA. This CDR3 comprises 14 residues. The V segment lost 7 bases and the J segment 7 bases; nucleotides outside the gene matches: 12. The CDR3 sequence is CSGDGAGGPRTQYF. For the CDR3, the DNA is TGCAGCGGGGACGGAGCGGGAGGGCCGCGGACCCAGTACTTC.

CDR3 bases: TGTGCCAGCGGAACAGGGGAGCAGTTCTTC. This gives the protein CASGTGEQFF. This chain connects TRBV7-9 to TRBJ2-1; possible D gene TRBD1, 6 bases. CDR3 length: 10 residues. V dropped 8 bases and J dropped 10 bases, with 9 bases sitting between them. Germline assignment: CDR1 SEHNR and CDR2 FQNEAQ (reference sequence).

The genes are TRBV29-1 and TRBJ1-3; weak D call: TRBD1 (5 bases). V was pared by 4 bases and J by 0 bases, with 7 bases between. The CDR3 is 13 residues long. Germline CDR1 and CDR2: SQVTM and ANQGSEA. CDR3 bases: TGCAGCGTTGCCAGGGCCTCTGGAAACACCATATATTTT. Encoded protein: CSVARASGNTIYF. Looking up the rest from reference TRBV29-1 and TRBJ1-3 gives the full variable domain: SAVISQKPSRDICQRGTSLTIQCQVDSQVTMMFWYRQQPGQSLTLIATANQGSEATYESGFVIDKFPISRPNLTFSTLTVSNMSPEDSSIYLCSVARASGNTIYFGEGSWLTVV.

This clone was detected a few times. The genes are TRBV29-1 and TRBJ1-2, with TRBD1 identical over 9 bases. Trimming removed 7 bases from V and 0 bases from J; junction bases left unmatched: 3. The CDR3 contains 13 residues. Per germline, CDR1 SQVTM and CDR2 ANQGSEA. CDR3 sequence (DNA): TGCAGCGCCGGGACAGGGTCTAACTATGGCTACACCTTC. Its protein product is CSAGTGSNYGYTF.

About this clone: Other DNA sequences in the sample encode the same CDR3. The chain has TRBV11-2 and TRBJ2-7; D not resolved. Germline V gives CDR1 SGHAT, CDR2 FQNNGV. This CDR3 comprises 11 residues. The V end was cut by 2 bases, the J end by 7 bases, with 6 bases between. The CDR3: CASSLLVEQYF. The CDR3 DNA follows: TGTGCCAGCAGCTTACTAGTAGAGCAGTACTTC. Looking up the rest from reference TRBV11-2 and TRBJ2-7 gives the full variable domain: EAGVAQSPRYKIIEKRQSVAFWCNPISGHATLYWYQQILGQGPKLLIQFQNNGVVDDSQLPKDRFSAERLKGVDSTLKIQPAKLEDSAVYLCASSLLVEQYFGPGTRLTVT.

The V call is TRBV7-2, the J call TRBJ1-4; D might be TRBD1 (6 bases). The V and J ends lost 4 bases and 8 bases respectively, with 20 bases between them. Germline V gene lookup returns CDR1 SGHTA and CDR2 FQGNSA. This CDR3 is 16 amino acids long. CDR3 residues: CASSSQTGRRREKLFF. DNA of the CDR3: TGTGCCAGCAGCTCGCAAACAGGGCGCAGGAGAGAAAAACTGTTTTTT.

In this sample, this clone turned up a few times. V gene TRBV7-8 combines with J gene TRBJ2-1; 8 bases line up with TRBD2. The CDR3 covers 15 residues. J gave up 6 bases and V 5 bases, and 9 bases lay outside the gene matches. Germline loops: CDR1 SGHVS, CDR2 FQNEAQ. CDR3 region: CASSGGLTSGNEQFF. The DNA for the CDR3 is TGTGCCAGCAGCGGAGGGCTCACTAGCGGCAATGAGCAGTTCTTC.